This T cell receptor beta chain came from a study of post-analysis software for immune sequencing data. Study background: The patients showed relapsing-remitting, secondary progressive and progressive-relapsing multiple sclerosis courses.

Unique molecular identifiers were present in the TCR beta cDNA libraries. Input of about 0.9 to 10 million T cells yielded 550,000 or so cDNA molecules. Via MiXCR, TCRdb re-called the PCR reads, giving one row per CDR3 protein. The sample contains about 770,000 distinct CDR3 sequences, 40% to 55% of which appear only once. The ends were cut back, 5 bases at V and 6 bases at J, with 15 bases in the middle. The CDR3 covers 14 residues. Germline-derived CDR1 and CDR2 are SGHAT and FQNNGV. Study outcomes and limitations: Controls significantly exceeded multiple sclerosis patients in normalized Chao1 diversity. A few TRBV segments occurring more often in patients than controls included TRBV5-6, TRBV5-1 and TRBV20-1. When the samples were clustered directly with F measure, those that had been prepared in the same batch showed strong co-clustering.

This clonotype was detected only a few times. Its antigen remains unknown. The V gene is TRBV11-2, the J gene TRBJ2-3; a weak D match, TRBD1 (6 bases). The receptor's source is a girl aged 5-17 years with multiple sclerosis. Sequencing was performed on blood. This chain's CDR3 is CASSDFTGSDTQYF. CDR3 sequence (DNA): TGTGCCAGCAGCGACTTCACAGGGTCTGATACGCAGTATTTT. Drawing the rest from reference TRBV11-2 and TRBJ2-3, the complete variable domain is EAGVAQSPRYKIIEKRQSVAFWCNPISGHATLYWYQQILGQGPKLLIQFQNNGVVDDSQLPKDRFSAERLKGVDSTLKIQPAKLEDSAVYLCASSDFTGSDTQYFGPGTRLTVL.